A single T cell receptor beta chain is shown here with its context. Per the original data handling: Reference gene primers were amplified, and this amplification served to estimate nucleated cell counts. The method was immunoSEQ multiplex PCR; TCRdb's version includes in-frame clones alone and lacks a portion of them. That table supplies the V and J calls and clone size; D and trimming were determined from the DNA. The sample holds roughly 70,000 clones, under 95% seen once. There are 15 residues in the CDR3. Germline V CDR1 and CDR2: MNHEY, SMNVEV (reference sequence). Trimming took off 6 bases at V and 3 bases at J, with 18 bases between the two ends. The sample belongs to a study of blood T cell repertoires in COVID-19. Study at large: The United States, Italy and Spain were the sources of the acute and convalescent COVID-19 samples. Nucleic acid was either cDNA or gDNA, and it came from T cells, B-cell-depleted T cells, or PBMCs.

V gene TRBV27 combines with J gene TRBJ2-7; the D gene is possibly TRBD2 (5 bases). The clonotype originates from a human donor in a cohort sampled during active COVID-19. Source material: peripheral blood. The CDR3 here is CASSPQDSAYYEQYF. CDR3 nucleotide sequence: TGTGCCAGCAGCCCCCAGGATAGCGCCTACTACGAGCAGTACTTC.